This passage covers 15 T cell receptor beta chains from one sample sequenced in a study of blood T cells in healthy people across ages (dated by TCRdb to between 2014 and 2017). Receptor amplification or capture employed 5' RACE. Sequenced using an Illumina HiSeq 2500. A second roughly 6 to 12 cycle PCR used a sample-barcoded 5' primer and a J-beta primer mix. Using fastp trimming at Q25 and MiXCR clonotype assembly, TCRdb reanalyzed the public sequencing data and kept in-frame beta chains. Every distinct CDR3 protein forms one entry, paired with its most common genes and DNA. This sample gives around 990,000 distinct CDR3 sequences in total; less than 45% of them show up just once. Jointly, the top ten make up over 10% of the sample. The sample comprised blood. The receptors shown here come from a man in his late teens or twenties in good health.

This clonotype was recorded a few times. This chain connects TRBV7-2 to TRBJ2-2; 7 positions agree with TRBD1. Germline CDR1 and CDR2: SGHTA and FQGNSA. This CDR3 has 11 residues. With 7 bases clipped from V and 11 bases from J, the junction kept 4 bases outside the gene matches. The CDR3 DNA follows: TGTGCCAGCACCTGGGACAGCGAGCTGTTTTTT. Translation gives CASTWDSELFF. Full variable domain (remainder filled in from reference TRBV7-2 and TRBJ2-2): GAGVSQSPSNKVTEKGKDVELRCDPISGHTALYWYRQSLGQGLEFLIYFQGNSAPDKSGLPSDRFSAERTGGSVSTLTIQRTQQEDSAVYLCASTWDSELFFGEGSRLTVL.

This clonotype was recorded many times. The V gene is TRBV12-3 or TRBV12-4, the J gene TRBJ1-2, with 9 positions matching TRBD1. This CDR3 is built from 15 residues. The J segment lost 6 bases and the V segment lost 6 bases, leaving 11 bases of the junction unmatched. The CDR3 DNA reads TGTGCCAGCAGCCCGCATTCGGGGACAGGGAATGGCTACACCTTC. It codes for CASSPHSGTGNGYTF.

The V gene is TRBV27, the J gene TRBJ1-2; 7 bases match TRBD1. From germline, CDR1 is MNHEY and CDR2 SMNVEV (reference sequence). The trim removed 5 bases at V and 8 bases at J, leaving 8 bases unmatched. The CDR3 extends over 13 amino acids. CDR3 residues: CASSASNRGGYTF. The CDR3 DNA reads as TGTGCCAGCAGTGCCTCCAACAGGGGCGGCTACACCTTC.

A few counts support this clonotype. The genes are TRBV4-2 and TRBJ2-5; possible D gene TRBD1, 5 bases. Germline V gene lookup returns CDR1 LGHNA and CDR2 YNFKEQ. The CDR3 runs to 17 residues. Trimming took 0 bases from V and 4 from J, leaving 18 bases between them. The CDR3 loop is CASSQDAGDRGSETQYF. CDR3 in DNA: TGTGCCAGCAGCCAAGATGCAGGAGATAGGGGATCAGAGACCCAGTACTTC.

About this clonotype itself: The junction and the germline gene differ at one end; a read error may be behind it. CDR3 loop: CSSSPVEGVTGELFF. For the CDR3, the DNA is TGTTCCAGCAGCCCCGTTGAGGGGGTCACCGGGGAGCTGTTTTTT. The chain combines TRBV7-3 with TRBJ2-2, with D perhaps TRBD1 (6 bases). Per germline, CDR1 SGHTA and CDR2 FQGTGA. The CDR3 consists of 15 residues.

The genes are TRBV20-1 and TRBJ1-4; 8 nucleotides line up with TRBD1. Germline CDR1 and CDR2: DFQATT and SNEGSKA (reference sequence). This CDR3 has 15 amino acids. V lost 3 bases to trimming and J lost 6 bases; unmatched junction nucleotides: 9. CDR3 DNA: TGCAGTGCTAGGTTGTTGCAGGGGGCAGATGAAAAACTGTTTTTT. As protein: CSARLLQGADEKLFF.

DNA for the CDR3: TGTGCCAGCAGTTTATCTGAGAACACCGGGGAGCTGTTTTTT. As protein: CASSLSENTGELFF. This chain uses TRBV27 with TRBJ2-2; no definite D call. V dropped 0 bases and J dropped 1 base, with 3 bases sitting between them. CDR1 and CDR2 from the germline V gene are MNHEY and SMNVEV (reference sequence). CDR3 size: 14 residues.

This clonotype was recorded at least ten times. The germline gene is not matched at one end of the junction; a read error may be the cause. This chain links TRBV9 with TRBJ2-1; tentative D call: TRBD2 (7 bases). CDR1 SGDLS and CDR2 YYNGEE come from the germline V gene. The CDR3 sequence is 14 residues long. Here the CDR3 reads CASSVGGAYNEQFF. CDR3 coding DNA: TGTGCCAGCAGTGTAGGGGGGGCCTACAATGAGCAGTTCTTC.

Many counts were recorded for this clonotype. This rearrangement joins TRBV12-3 or TRBV12-4 to TRBJ2-7, with a possible D match to TRBD2 (5 bases). This CDR3 has 14 amino acids. The germline V and J ends were trimmed by 5 bases and 2 bases, with 13 bases remaining between them. The CDR3 is CASSRTGRAYEQYF. CDR3 bases: TGTGCCAGCAGTCGGACTGGAAGGGCCTACGAGCAGTACTTC.

This clonotype was observed a handful of times. The rearrangement uses TRBV5-1 and TRBJ1-1, with 9 nucleotides matching TRBD1. The CDR3 spans 17 residues. CDR1 and CDR2 from the germline V gene are SGHRS and YFSETQ. Trimming removed 0 bases from V and 4 bases from J; junction bases left unmatched: 10. In nucleotides, the CDR3 is TGCGCCAGCAGCTTGGAAGACAGGGGGTCAGCGGGCACTGAAGCTTTCTTT. Its protein is CASSLEDRGSAGTEAFF. Full variable domain (remainder filled in from reference TRBV5-1 and TRBJ1-1): KAGVTQTPRYLIKTRGQQVTLSCSPISGHRSVSWYQQTPGQGLQFLFEYFSETQRNKGNFPGRFSGRQFSNSRSEMNVSTLELGDSALYLCASSLEDRGSAGTEAFFGQGTRLTVV.

J is TRBJ1-2 and V is TRBV29-1, with D unclear. This CDR3 has 12 residues. CDR1 SQVTM and CDR2 ANQGSEA come from the germline V gene. Trimming stripped 4 bases from V and 0 bases from J, with 6 bases between. For the CDR3, the DNA is TGCAGCGTTGTTCACCCTAACTATGGCTACACCTTC. Its translation is CSVVHPNYGYTF.

The genes are TRBV14 and TRBJ2-2, with D perhaps TRBD1 (6 bases). V was shortened by 1 base and J by 4 bases, with 10 bases between the two germline ends. The CDR3 has 15 amino acids. The germline V gene encodes CDR1 SGHDN and CDR2 FVKESK. The CDR3 DNA sequence: TGTGCCAGCAGCCAAGTGGCAGGGGCCACCGGGGAGCTGTTTTTT. Its protein product is CASSQVAGATGELFF.

This clonotype was counted only a few times. The gene calls are TRBV6-2 or TRBV6-3 and TRBJ2-5; D may be TRBD1 (5 bases). Trimming left V 6 bases short and J 2 bases short, with 13 bases between. This CDR3 has 14 amino acids. Germline assignment: CDR1 MNHEY and CDR2 SVGEGT. The chain's CDR3 is CASSIRQTQETQYF. The CDR3 nucleotides read TGTGCCAGCAGCATACGACAGACTCAAGAGACCCAGTACTTC.

At least ten counts were recorded for this clonotype. This chain links TRBV20-1 with TRBJ2-7, with D perhaps given as TRBD1 or TRBD2 (5 bases each). V was clipped by 6 bases and J by 2 bases, with 11 bases between them. Germline V gives CDR1 DFQATT, CDR2 SNEGSKA (reference sequence). The CDR3 totals 12 residues. CDR3 in amino acids: CSAGPRTYEQYF. The DNA for the CDR3 is TGCAGTGCGGGACCTAGAACCTACGAGCAGTACTTC.

This clonotype showed up just a few times. The chain carries TRBV4-3 and TRBJ2-3; 8 bases agree with TRBD1. CDR3 length equals 17 residues. From germline, CDR1 is LGHNA and CDR2 YSLEER. Germline trimming cut 1 base from V and 0 bases from J; bases unmatched to any gene: 6. The CDR3 region has the DNA TGCGCCAGCAGCCAAGGGGATTGGACAGGGAGCACAGATACGCAGTATTTT. Protein product: CASSQGDWTGSTDTQYF.